This T cell receptor (beta chain) came from a study of sequential checkpoint blockade in melanoma. Germline CDR1 reads LNHDA; CDR2 reads SQIVND (reference sequence). This CDR3 contains 14 residues. The J segment lost 2 bases and the V segment lost 5 bases, leaving 4 bases of the junction unmatched. Treatment of the sample: randomized to nivolumab then ipilimumab (arm A) or the reverse (arm B). PBMC sorting kept live CD3+CD8+ cells without CD19 or CD56. Sequencing used immunoSEQ multiplex PCR; TCRdb keeps in-frame clones, though not all of them. Here the sample spans approximately 8,800 clones, 50% to 75% being singletons.

The clonotype was recovered from a human donor with melanoma. Sequenced here: CD8+ T cells sorted from blood (inferred from file names), sampled from a patient given nivolumab and ipilimumab in sequence. The chain has TRBV19 and TRBJ2-7; 9 bases align to TRBD1. The DNA of the CDR3 is TGTGCCAGTAGTCCCGGGACAGGGACCTACGAGCAGTACTTC. Protein product: CASSPGTGTYEQYF.